These T cell receptor beta chains were read from a single sample in a study of PD-1 blockade in classical Hodgkin lymphoma. Profiling relied on immunoSEQ multiplex PCR, and the TCRdb table lists in-frame clones only, not all of them. This table holds approximately 150,000 clones, approximately 80% found once. The specimen was peripheral blood mononuclear cells (PBMCs), collected before the second cycle of nivolumab. These TCRs come from a human donor with classical Hodgkin lymphoma. CDR3s leave out the opening cysteine and the closing phenylalanine or tryptophan. The size field is filled for only some rows; it gives once, few, many or a size class.

v_call | clone_size | cdr3_aa
TRBV7-2 | . | ASSARTQGNHEQY
TRBV28 | . | ASTTPASGWKETQY
TRBV28 | . | ASSLPDRVYGYT
TRBV6-1 | . | ASTGTSGSYEQY
TRBV6-5 | . | ASSSLGSEKLF
TRBV4-2 | . | ASSQDRLAGGRYEQY
TRBV10-3 | . | AISGTSGPGETQY
TRBV28 | once | ASRSGGLYGYT
TRBV6-5 | . | ASSLVEHYEQY
TRBV29-1 | . | SVDRRLGGNTEAF
TRBV7-6 | . | ASSLGDRAEQY
TRBV7-7 | . | ASSSTVSSYEQY
TRBV4-1 | . | ASSPMDSSYEQY
TRBV9 | few | ASSVGSGGAGETQY
TRBV28 | . | ASSLGGGIQPQH
TRBV15 | . | ATSRSPGFNEQF
TRBV15 | . | ATSRPMTGTTEAF
TRBV5-1 | . | ASSIRRGRETQY
TRBV19 | . | ASRGANRGTDTQY
TRBV25-1 | . | ASSNLWGGEKLF
TRBV18 | . | ASSPPGVETQY
TRBV9 | . | ASSGPGRVRDEQF
TRBV27 | . | ASSLKGPLNTRKY
TRBV6-5 | few | ASSPGSYGYT
TRBV19 | . | ASSIFEESYT
TRBV9 | . | ASSTGTQETQY
TRBV19 | . | ASKSSMDGYEQY
TRBV4-1 | . | ASSQSGTSGRHTQY
TRBV6-1 | . | ASSDPGAGGLETQY
TRBV18 | . | ASSPGVQLNTEAF